These 13 T cell receptor beta chains were all obtained from the same sample, sequenced in a study of response to subunit inactivated influenza vaccine. One entry per CDR3 protein, called by TCRdb with MiXCR from the RT-PCR reads. The sample shows around 520,000 distinct CDR3 sequences, 25% of them seen only once. The specimen was CD4+ T cells sorted from PBMCs, collected 5 days after vaccination. Receptors originate from a man aged 50 to 59 who received an inactivated influenza vaccine.

This clonotype appeared a few times. The rearrangement joins TRBV7-8 to TRBJ2-7; D not resolved. Germline values: CDR1 SGHVS, CDR2 FQNEAQ. The length of the CDR3 is 11 residues. Trimming shortened V by 6 bases and J by 7 bases, and 10 bases separated the two germline ends. Here the CDR3 DNA reads TGTGCCAGCAGAAGCTCTCGAGAGCAGTACTTC. Translated: CASRSSREQYF.

The rearrangement links TRBV24-1 to TRBJ2-1, with 9 bases matching TRBD2. This CDR3 region has 17 residues. Germline CDR1 is KGHDR and CDR2 is SFDVKD. The J segment lost 10 bases and the V segment lost 3 bases, leaving 15 bases of the junction unmatched. The CDR3 DNA follows: TGTGCCACCAGTGATCCTTCAGCGGGAGGACCTCAAGACGAGCAGTTCTTC. Translated, it gives CATSDPSAGGPQDEQFF.

The chain links TRBV5-1 to TRBJ2-5; D is possibly TRBD1 or TRBD2 (5 bases each). The CDR3 consists of 13 residues. Per the germline V gene, CDR1 is SGHRS and CDR2 is YFSETQ. Trimming left V 0 bases short and J 9 bases short, with 12 bases between. The chain's CDR3 is CASSLARDEAQYF. CDR3 DNA: TGCGCCAGCAGCTTGGCCAGGGACGAGGCCCAGTACTTC.

The V call is TRBV20-1, the J call TRBJ2-5, with 13 bases lining up with TRBD2. The CDR3 extends over 16 amino acids. The germline CDR1 and CDR2 sequences are DFQATT and SNEGSKA (reference sequence). J gave up 5 bases and V 6 bases, and 12 bases lay outside the gene matches. The CDR3 loop reads CSAPPWTSGRAETQYF. The DNA for the CDR3 is TGCAGTGCACCGCCTTGGACTAGCGGGAGAGCTGAGACCCAGTACTTC.

This clonotype has at least ten counts. The chain has TRBV15 and TRBJ2-1; unclear D gene. V lost 0 bases and J lost 6, with 12 bases in between. CDR3 length: 15 amino acids. Germline V gene sequence: CDR1 LNHNV, CDR2 YYDKDF (reference sequence). CDR3 amino acids: CATSRDGSFGNEQFF. In DNA, the CDR3 is TGTGCCACCAGCAGAGATGGTAGCTTTGGCAATGAGCAGTTCTTC.

In this sample, this clonotype turned up a few times. The chain has TRBV27 and TRBJ2-5; D perhaps matches TRBD1 (5 bases). The CDR3 consists of 13 residues. Germline V CDR1 and CDR2: MNHEY, SMNVEV (reference sequence). V lost 4 bases and J 5 bases, leaving 11 bases between the germline ends. The CDR3 reads CASSSQARETQYF. CDR3 DNA: TGTGCCAGCAGTTCACAGGCCCGCGAGACCCAGTACTTC.

There are a few counts of this clonotype. The chain is built from TRBV7-6 and TRBJ2-3; D may be TRBD2 (5 bases). Germline V gives CDR1 SGHVS, CDR2 FNYEAQ. V lost 1 base, J lost 2 bases, and 16 bases lay in between. This CDR3 has 17 residues. Here the CDR3 reads CASSLGSLVLNTDTQYF. As DNA, the CDR3 is TGTGCCAGCAGCTTAGGTTCACTAGTCCTTAACACAGATACGCAGTATTTT.

The chain is built from TRBV29-1 and TRBJ2-7; D remains unclear. The germline V and J ends were trimmed by 5 bases and 1 base, with 9 bases remaining between them. The CDR3 has 12 amino acids. CDR1 is SQVTM, CDR2 ANQGSEA, per germline. The CDR3 loop reads CSVLGGSYEQYF. CDR3 sequence (DNA): TGCAGCGTTTTAGGCGGATCCTACGAGCAGTACTTC.

The chain carries TRBV10-3 and TRBJ1-6; tentative D call: TRBD1 (5 bases). V was cut by 4 bases and J by 0 bases, with 10 bases left in between. Germline V CDR1 and CDR2: ENHRY, SYGVKD. The CDR3 runs 16 residues. CDR3 bases: TGTGCCATCAGTGGAGGCAGGGCCTCCTATAATTCACCCCTCCACTTT. Its translation is CAISGGRASYNSPLHF.

This clonotype turned up a few times. The chain uses TRBV12-3 or TRBV12-4 and TRBJ2-2; 7 nucleotides match TRBD1. This CDR3 contains 14 residues. The V gene end was trimmed by 5 bases and the J gene end by 7 bases; junction bases not matched to a gene: 7. This CDR3 is CASSLGQQGGELFF. CDR3 in DNA: TGTGCCAGCAGTCTGGGACAGCAGGGCGGGGAGCTGTTTTTT.

This clonotype appeared a few times. This sequence joins TRBV7-2 and TRBJ2-1, with TRBD1 as a possible D gene (5 bases). This CDR3 is built from 16 residues. The germline CDR1 and CDR2 sequences are SGHTA and FQGNSA. Trimming pared 0 bases from V and 0 bases from J, leaving 9 bases between. CDR3 residues: CASSLAGASSYNEQFF. DNA for the CDR3: TGTGCCAGCAGCTTAGCTGGGGCCAGCTCCTACAATGAGCAGTTCTTC.

The rearrangement links TRBV28 to TRBJ2-1; D possibly corresponds to TRBD2 (5 bases). The CDR3 has 15 amino acids. The V gene's germline CDR1 is MDHEN and CDR2 SYDVKM. Trimming pared 4 bases from V and 8 bases from J, leaving 18 bases between. CDR3 loop: CASSSPTVAGDEQFF. As DNA, the CDR3 is TGTGCCAGCAGTTCACCGACCGTGGCGGGCGATGAGCAGTTCTTC.

This clonotype was detected a few times. The V gene is TRBV29-1, the J gene TRBJ2-3; 13 bases align to TRBD2. V gave up 5 bases and J gave up 1 base; unmatched junction bases: 3. Germline CDR1 reads SQVTM; CDR2 reads ANQGSEA. CDR3 size: 15 residues. For the CDR3, the DNA is TGCAGCGTTACCGGGACTAGCGGGGGCACAGATACGCAGTATTTT. Translating gives CSVTGTSGGTDTQYF.